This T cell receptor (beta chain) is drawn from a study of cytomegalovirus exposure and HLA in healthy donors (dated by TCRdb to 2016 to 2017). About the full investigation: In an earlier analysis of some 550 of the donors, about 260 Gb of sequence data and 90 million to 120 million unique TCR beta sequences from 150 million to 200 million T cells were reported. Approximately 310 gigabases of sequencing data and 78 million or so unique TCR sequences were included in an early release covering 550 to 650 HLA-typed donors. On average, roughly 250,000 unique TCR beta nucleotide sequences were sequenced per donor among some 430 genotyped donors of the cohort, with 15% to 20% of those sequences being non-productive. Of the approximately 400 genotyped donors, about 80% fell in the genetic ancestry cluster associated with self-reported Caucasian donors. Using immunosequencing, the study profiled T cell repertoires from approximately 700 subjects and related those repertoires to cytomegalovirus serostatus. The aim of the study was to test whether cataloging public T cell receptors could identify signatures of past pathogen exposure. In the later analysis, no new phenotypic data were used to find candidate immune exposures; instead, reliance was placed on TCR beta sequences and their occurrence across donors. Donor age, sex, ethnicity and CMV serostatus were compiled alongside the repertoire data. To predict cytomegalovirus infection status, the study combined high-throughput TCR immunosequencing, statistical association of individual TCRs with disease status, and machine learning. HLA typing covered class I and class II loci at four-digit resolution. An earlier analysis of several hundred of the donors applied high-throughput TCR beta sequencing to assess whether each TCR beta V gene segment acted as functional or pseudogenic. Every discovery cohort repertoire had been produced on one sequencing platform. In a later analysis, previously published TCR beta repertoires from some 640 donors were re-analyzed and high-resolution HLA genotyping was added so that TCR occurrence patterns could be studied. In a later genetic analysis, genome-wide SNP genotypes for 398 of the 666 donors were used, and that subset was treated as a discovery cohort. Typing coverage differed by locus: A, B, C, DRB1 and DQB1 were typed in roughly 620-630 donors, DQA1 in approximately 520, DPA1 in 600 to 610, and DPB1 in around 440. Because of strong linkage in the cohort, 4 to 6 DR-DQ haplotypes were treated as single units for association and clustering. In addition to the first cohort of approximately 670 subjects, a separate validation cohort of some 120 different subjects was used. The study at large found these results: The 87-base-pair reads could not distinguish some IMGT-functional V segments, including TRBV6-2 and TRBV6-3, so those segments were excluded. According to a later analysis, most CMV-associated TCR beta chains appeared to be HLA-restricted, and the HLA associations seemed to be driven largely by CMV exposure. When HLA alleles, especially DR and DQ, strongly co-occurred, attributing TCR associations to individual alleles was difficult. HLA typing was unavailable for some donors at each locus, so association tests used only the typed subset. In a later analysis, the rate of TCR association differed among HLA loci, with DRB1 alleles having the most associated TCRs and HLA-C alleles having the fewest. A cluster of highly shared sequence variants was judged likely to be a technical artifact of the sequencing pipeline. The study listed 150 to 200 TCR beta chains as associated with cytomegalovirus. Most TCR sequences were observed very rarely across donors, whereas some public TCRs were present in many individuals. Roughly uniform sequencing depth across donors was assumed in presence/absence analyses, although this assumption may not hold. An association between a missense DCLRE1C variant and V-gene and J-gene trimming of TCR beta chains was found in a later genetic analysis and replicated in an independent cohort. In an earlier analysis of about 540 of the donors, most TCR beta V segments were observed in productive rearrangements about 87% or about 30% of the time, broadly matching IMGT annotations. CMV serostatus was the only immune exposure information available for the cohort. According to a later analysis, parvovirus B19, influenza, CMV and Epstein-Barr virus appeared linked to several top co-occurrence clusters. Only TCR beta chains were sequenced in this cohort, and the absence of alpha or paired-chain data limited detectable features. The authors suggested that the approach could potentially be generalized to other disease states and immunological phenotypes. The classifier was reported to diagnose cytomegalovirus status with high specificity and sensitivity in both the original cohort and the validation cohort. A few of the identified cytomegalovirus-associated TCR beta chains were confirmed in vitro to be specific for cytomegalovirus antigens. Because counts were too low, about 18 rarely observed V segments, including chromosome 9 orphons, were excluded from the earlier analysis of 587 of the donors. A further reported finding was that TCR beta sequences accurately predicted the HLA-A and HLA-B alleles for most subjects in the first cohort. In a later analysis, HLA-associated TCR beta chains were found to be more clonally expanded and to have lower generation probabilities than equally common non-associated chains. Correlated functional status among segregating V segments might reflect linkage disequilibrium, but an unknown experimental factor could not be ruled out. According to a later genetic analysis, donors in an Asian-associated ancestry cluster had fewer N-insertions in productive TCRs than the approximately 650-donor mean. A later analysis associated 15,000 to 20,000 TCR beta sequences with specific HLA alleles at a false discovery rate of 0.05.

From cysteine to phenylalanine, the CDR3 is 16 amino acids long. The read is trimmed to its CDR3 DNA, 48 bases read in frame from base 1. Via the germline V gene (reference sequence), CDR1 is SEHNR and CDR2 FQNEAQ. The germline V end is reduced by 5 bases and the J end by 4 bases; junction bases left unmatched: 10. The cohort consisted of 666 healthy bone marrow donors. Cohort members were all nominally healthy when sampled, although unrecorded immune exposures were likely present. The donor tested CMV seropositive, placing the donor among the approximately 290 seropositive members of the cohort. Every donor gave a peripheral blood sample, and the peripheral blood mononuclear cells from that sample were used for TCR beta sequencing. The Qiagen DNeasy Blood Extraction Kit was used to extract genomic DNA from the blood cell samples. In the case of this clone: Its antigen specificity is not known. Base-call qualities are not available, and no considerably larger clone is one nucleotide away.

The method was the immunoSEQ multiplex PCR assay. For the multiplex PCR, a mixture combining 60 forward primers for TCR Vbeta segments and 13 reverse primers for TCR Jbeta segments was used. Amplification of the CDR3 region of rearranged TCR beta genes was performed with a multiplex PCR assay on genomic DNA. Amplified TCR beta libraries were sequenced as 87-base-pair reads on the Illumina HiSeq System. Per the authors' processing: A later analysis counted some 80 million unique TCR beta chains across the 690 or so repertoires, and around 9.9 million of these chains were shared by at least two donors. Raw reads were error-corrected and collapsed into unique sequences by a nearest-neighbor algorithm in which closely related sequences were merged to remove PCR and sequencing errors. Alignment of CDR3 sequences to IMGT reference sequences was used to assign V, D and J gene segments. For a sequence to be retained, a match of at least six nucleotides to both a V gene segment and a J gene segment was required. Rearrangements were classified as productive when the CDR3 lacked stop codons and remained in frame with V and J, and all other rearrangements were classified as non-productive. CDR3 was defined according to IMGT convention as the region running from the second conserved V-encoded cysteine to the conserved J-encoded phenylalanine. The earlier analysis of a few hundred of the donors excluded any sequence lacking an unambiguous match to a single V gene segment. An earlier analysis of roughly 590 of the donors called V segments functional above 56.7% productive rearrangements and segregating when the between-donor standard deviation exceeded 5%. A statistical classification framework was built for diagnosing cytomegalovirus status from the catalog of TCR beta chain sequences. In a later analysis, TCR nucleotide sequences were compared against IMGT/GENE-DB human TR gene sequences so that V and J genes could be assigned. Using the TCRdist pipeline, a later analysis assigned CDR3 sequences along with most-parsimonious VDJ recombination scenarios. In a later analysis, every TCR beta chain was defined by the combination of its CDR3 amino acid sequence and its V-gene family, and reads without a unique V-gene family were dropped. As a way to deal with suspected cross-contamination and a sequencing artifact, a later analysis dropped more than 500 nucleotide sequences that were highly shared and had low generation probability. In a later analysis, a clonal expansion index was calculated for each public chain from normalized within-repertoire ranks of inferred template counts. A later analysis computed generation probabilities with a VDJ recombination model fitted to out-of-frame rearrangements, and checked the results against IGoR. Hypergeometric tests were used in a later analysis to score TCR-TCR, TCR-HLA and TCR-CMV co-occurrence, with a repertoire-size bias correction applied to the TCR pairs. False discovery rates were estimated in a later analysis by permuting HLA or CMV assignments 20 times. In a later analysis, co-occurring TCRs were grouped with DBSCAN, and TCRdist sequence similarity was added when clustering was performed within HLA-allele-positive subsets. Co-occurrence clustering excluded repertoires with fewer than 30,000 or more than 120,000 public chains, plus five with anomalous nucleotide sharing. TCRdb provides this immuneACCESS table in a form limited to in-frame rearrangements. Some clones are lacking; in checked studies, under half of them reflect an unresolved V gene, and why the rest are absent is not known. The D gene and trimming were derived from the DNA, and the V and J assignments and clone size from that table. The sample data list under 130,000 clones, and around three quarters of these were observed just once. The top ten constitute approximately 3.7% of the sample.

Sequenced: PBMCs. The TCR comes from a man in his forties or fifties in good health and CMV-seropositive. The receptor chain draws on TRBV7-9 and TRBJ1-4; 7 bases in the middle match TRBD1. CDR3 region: CASSDNSGGDNEKLFF. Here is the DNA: TGTGCCAGCAGCGACAACTCAGGGGGTGATAATGAAAAACTGTTTTTT.